Following are 23 T cell receptor beta chains from one sample sequenced in a study of cytomegalovirus exposure and HLA in healthy donors. Amplification used 60 Vbeta primers and 13 Jbeta primers. Libraries were prepared by immunoSEQ multiplex PCR; TCRdb keeps only in-frame clonotypes and omits some of them. The sample consists of roughly 180,000 clones, 81% of them appearing once. Sequences were obtained from PBMCs. These receptors came from a woman between 18 and 29 years old in good health and CMV-seropositive.

J is TRBJ1-4 and V is TRBV7-9; 11 bases line up with TRBD1. Germline trimming cut 6 bases from V and 0 bases from J; bases unmatched to any gene: 3. CDR1 is SEHNR, CDR2 FQNEAQ, per germline (reference sequence). There are 16 residues in the CDR3. CDR3 protein: CASSRTGGATNEKLFF. The DNA of the CDR3 is TGTGCCAGCAGTCGGACAGGGGGCGCAACTAATGAAAAACTGTTTTTT.

This chain uses TRBV4-1 with TRBJ1-4; maybe TRBD1 (6 bases). Germline V lookup: CDR1 MGHRA, CDR2 YSYEKL. Trimming left V 1 base short and J 2 bases short, with 14 bases between. The CDR3 is 17 amino acids. CDR3 DNA sequence: TGCGCCAGCAGCCAAGTGCAGGGGAGGGGTACTAATGAAAAACTGTTTTTT. This encodes CASSQVQGRGTNEKLFF.

The V gene is TRBV30, the J gene TRBJ1-4; tentatively, D is TRBD1 (6 bases). Germline loops: CDR1 GTSNPN, CDR2 SVGIG (reference sequence). Trimming removed 4 bases at V and 0 bases at J, with 15 bases between. CDR3 length: 16 residues. CDR3 coding DNA: TGTGCCTGGACCAAGACAGGACCCCCAACTAATGAAAAACTGTTTTTT. Translated, it gives CAWTKTGPPTNEKLFF.

This clone has just one count. The chain has TRBV10-3 and TRBJ2-2, with D possibly TRBD2 on 5 matching bases. With 10 bases removed from V and 0 bases from J, the gap between germline ends came to 15 bases. This CDR3 contains 15 residues. From germline, CDR1 is ENHRY and CDR2 SYGVKD. The chain's CDR3 is CATLGLGTNTGELFF. CDR3 nucleotide sequence: TGTGCCACCCTAGGGCTCGGGACGAACACCGGGGAGCTGTTTTTT.

The rearrangement links TRBV11-3 to TRBJ2-1; 9 nucleotides match TRBD1. The V and J ends lost 8 bases and 5 bases, in that order; junction bases with no gene match: 10. The CDR3 sequence is 15 residues long. The germline CDR1 and CDR2 sequences are SGHNT and YENEEA. CDR3 loop: CASSEGGTGNNEQFF. In DNA, the CDR3 is TGTGCCAGCTCTGAAGGCGGGACAGGGAACAATGAGCAGTTCTTC.

The chain carries TRBV7-9 and TRBJ1-2; D is unresolved. This CDR3 region has 12 residues. CDR1 is SEHNR and CDR2 is FQNEAQ in the germline V gene (reference sequence). Trimming stripped 1 base from V and 4 bases from J, with 4 bases between. CDR3 nucleotide sequence: TGTGCCAGCAGCTTAGGGGCCTATGGCTACACCTTC. Its protein product is CASSLGAYGYTF. Using reference TRBV7-9 and TRBJ1-2 for the parts outside the CDR3, the full variable domain is DTGVSQNPRHKITKRGQNVTFRCDPISEHNRLYWYRQTLGQGPEFLTYFQNEAQLEKSRLLSDRFSAERPKGSFSTLEIQRTEQGDSAMYLCASSLGAYGYTFGSGTRLTVV.

The chain joins TRBV4-1 to TRBJ2-1, with TRBD2 matching over 12 bases. The germline V gene encodes CDR1 MGHRA and CDR2 YSYEKL. V lost 1 base to trimming and J lost 2 bases; unmatched junction nucleotides: 18. The CDR3 sequence is 22 residues long. The CDR3 DNA reads TGCGCCAGCAGCCAAGTTGTTTCGGTACCTAGCGGGGGGGTTTTGACCTACAATGAGCAGTTCTTC. Its translation: CASSQVVSVPSGGVLTYNEQFF.

This clone was recorded once. The rearrangement joins TRBV7-3 to TRBJ2-2, with a weak D call TRBD2 (5 bases). The CDR3 runs to 17 residues. Per germline, CDR1 SGHTA and CDR2 FQGTGA. V was shortened by 4 bases and J by 5 bases, with 20 bases between the two germline ends. The CDR3 DNA is TGTGCCAGCAGCTCAGGCCCTACGGGGTCTGGTACCGGGGAGCTGTTTTTT. Protein sequence: CASSSGPTGSGTGELFF.

Note on this clone: Other DNA sequences in this specimen translate into the identical CDR3. The chain carries TRBV28 and TRBJ2-7; 8 bases agree with TRBD1. Losses at the gene ends were 5 bases for V and 6 bases for J; bases not matched to a gene: 12. In germline, CDR1 is MDHEN, CDR2 SYDVKM. This CDR3 has 15 residues. CDR3 sequence (DNA): TGTGCCAGCAGTACGACCCAGGGGGCCAGGTGCGAGCAGTACTTC. Amino acid sequence: CASSTTQGARCEQYF.

V gene TRBV7-2 combines with J gene TRBJ2-5; 10 bases agree with TRBD2. Germline V lookup: CDR1 SGHTA, CDR2 FQGNSA. This CDR3 region has 16 residues. J lost 5 bases, V lost 2 bases, and 8 bases had no gene match. CDR3 sequence reads: CASSLSPAGGQETQYF. The CDR3 DNA sequence: TGTGCCAGCAGCTTATCCCCAGCGGGGGGGCAGGAGACCCAGTACTTC.

The V call is TRBV6-1, the J call TRBJ1-3; TRBD1 is a possible D gene (6 bases). The germline V and J ends were trimmed by 2 bases and 0 bases, with 11 bases remaining between them. Germline CDR1 MNHNS, CDR2 SASEGT. This CDR3 contains 16 residues. In nucleotides, the CDR3 is TGTGCCAGCAGTGAATTTGGGACACGCTCTGGAAACACCATATATTTT. Translation gives CASSEFGTRSGNTIYF.

J is TRBJ2-7 and V is TRBV4-1; tentatively, D is TRBD2 (5 bases). Germline CDR1 MGHRA, CDR2 YSYEKL. The length of the CDR3 is 14 residues. The ends were cut back, 0 bases at V and 3 bases at J, with 9 bases in the middle. The DNA for the CDR3 is TGCGCCAGCAGCCAAGAGAGGGATCTCTACGAGCAGTACTTC. Its translation is CASSQERDLYEQYF.

This clone occurred a few times. The gene calls are TRBV6-6 and TRBJ1-5; D is ambiguous. Germline V gives CDR1 MNHNY, CDR2 SVGAGI (reference sequence). Trimming removed 5 bases from V and 5 bases from J, with 13 bases in between. The CDR3 covers 14 residues. CDR3 amino acids: CASSPRHADQPQHF. In DNA, the CDR3 is TGTGCCAGCAGTCCGAGACACGCTGATCAGCCCCAGCATTTT.

This clone was counted once. This chain's CDR3 is CASSGPQGAQNEQFF. In DNA form, the CDR3 reads TGTGCCAGCAGTGGACCTCAGGGGGCGCAAAATGAGCAGTTCTTC. The V gene is TRBV6-1, the J gene TRBJ2-1; the match to TRBD1 covers 8 bases. After removal of 4 bases from V and 7 bases from J, the junction contained 9 bases not matched to a gene. This CDR3 region has 15 residues. CDR1 is MNHNS, CDR2 SASEGT, per germline.

The V and J genes are TRBV5-6 and TRBJ2-7, with D maybe TRBD2 (6 bases). Germline CDR1 and CDR2: SGHDT and YYEEEE. This CDR3 is built from 15 residues. Deletions cut 5 bases from V and 3 bases from J, with 18 bases between. The CDR3 sequence is CASSLYQGGSYEQYF. The CDR3 DNA is TGTGCCAGCAGTCTATATCAGGGAGGTAGCTACGAGCAGTACTTC.

CDR3 in amino acids: CASRVRGTYNEQFF. As DNA, the CDR3 is TGTGCCAGCAGGGTCAGGGGCACCTACAATGAGCAGTTCTTC. The J gene is TRBJ2-1, the V gene TRBV27, with TRBD1 as a possible D gene (6 bases). CDR1 and CDR2 from the germline V gene are MNHEY and SMNVEV (reference sequence). The CDR3 loop spans 14 amino acids. The germline V and J ends were trimmed by 6 bases and 2 bases, with 11 bases remaining between them.

V and J are TRBV5-1 and TRBJ2-1; 8 nucleotides align to TRBD1. In germline, CDR1 is SGHRS, CDR2 YFSETQ. The V segment lost 4 bases and the J segment 7 bases; nucleotides outside the gene matches: 10. This CDR3 is built from 15 residues. The CDR3 region is CASSEGQALTNEQFF. The CDR3 DNA follows: TGCGCCAGCAGCGAGGGACAGGCGCTTACAAATGAGCAGTTCTTC.

This clone was counted a few times. The gene calls are TRBV7-2 and TRBJ2-5; D perhaps matches TRBD2 (6 bases). Trimming removed 4 bases from V and 3 bases from J, with 21 bases in between. Germline V CDR1 and CDR2: SGHTA, FQGNSA. The CDR3 length is 17 residues. The CDR3, as DNA: TGTGCCAGCAGCTCACCTCAGCGGGCTAGCTGGGAAGAGACCCAGTACTTC. Translation: CASSSPQRASWEETQYF.

The chain is built from TRBV20-1 and TRBJ2-3; unclear D gene. This CDR3 has 11 residues. V lost 4 bases to trimming and J lost 11 bases, with 13 bases between them. Germline CDR1 and CDR2: DFQATT and SNEGSKA (reference sequence). The CDR3 sequence is CSAKDSLWQYF. CDR3 DNA sequence: TGCAGTGCTAAAGACTCCCTTTGGCAGTATTTT.

This chain connects TRBV4-1 to TRBJ2-7, with D perhaps matching TRBD1 (5 bases). With 0 bases removed from V and 11 bases from J, the gap between germline ends came to 20 bases. Germline CDR1 and CDR2: MGHRA and YSYEKL. The CDR3 contains 15 residues. CDR3: CASSQDPRWPGMEYF. CDR3 nucleotides: TGCGCCAGCAGCCAAGATCCCCGGTGGCCAGGGATGGAGTACTTC.

A single count supports this clone. The genes are TRBV5-4 and TRBJ2-1; possibly TRBD2 for D (5 bases). The V gene's germline CDR1 is SGHNT and CDR2 YYREEE (reference sequence). This CDR3 spans 13 amino acids. V lost 1 base to trimming and J lost 6 bases, with 8 bases between them. CDR3 residues: CASSLMGSNEQFF. CDR3 nucleotides: TGTGCCAGCAGCTTGATGGGGAGCAATGAGCAGTTCTTC.

The chain is built from TRBV14 and TRBJ2-2; 9 bases fit TRBD1. CDR1 and CDR2 (germline): SGHDN, FVKESK. The CDR3 is 16 amino acids. Trimming cost V 4 bases and J 6 bases; bases outside gene matches: 9. CDR3 loop: CASSLRDREIPGELFF. The DNA for the CDR3 is TGTGCCAGCAGCCTCCGGGACAGGGAGATTCCCGGGGAGCTGTTTTTT.

The chain combines TRBV6-5 with TRBJ1-5; D call uncertain. V was trimmed by 0 bases and J by 4 bases, leaving 7 bases between them. Per germline, CDR1 MNHEY and CDR2 SVGAGI. The CDR3 runs to 14 residues. CDR3 protein: CASSYSQINQPQHF. The CDR3 DNA reads as TGTGCCAGCAGTTACTCCCAGATTAATCAGCCCCAGCATTTT.